This record concerns one T cell receptor (beta chain) sequence. The germline V gene has CDR1 WNHNN and CDR2 SYGVQD (reference sequence). V was clipped by 3 bases and J by 6 bases, with 15 bases between them. This CDR3 region has 14 residues. This sample is part of a study of blood T cell repertoires in COVID-19. Overall study: Both acute and convalescent COVID-19 samples were obtained from the United States, Italy and Spain. The cDNA or gDNA used as material had been derived from T cells, B-cell-depleted T cells, or PBMCs.

Ages ranged from about 18 to 100 years, with residence in approximately 25 US areas. Cohort assignment relied on participant-reported clinical history. This table comes from immunoSEQ multiplex PCR, and its TCRdb copy is limited to in-frame clones, with some not included. The table includes about 320,000 clones, over 85% detected once. The sequenced material came from PBMCs or T cells enriched from blood (not recorded which). The chain carries TRBV10-1 and TRBJ2-7, with D maybe TRBD1 (6 bases). The TCR originated in a man aged 55 to 69 who had recovered from COVID-19. DNA for the CDR3: TGCGCCAGCAGTGATGGTGGCAGGGGATCCGAGCAGTACTTC. It codes for CASSDGGRGSEQYF.